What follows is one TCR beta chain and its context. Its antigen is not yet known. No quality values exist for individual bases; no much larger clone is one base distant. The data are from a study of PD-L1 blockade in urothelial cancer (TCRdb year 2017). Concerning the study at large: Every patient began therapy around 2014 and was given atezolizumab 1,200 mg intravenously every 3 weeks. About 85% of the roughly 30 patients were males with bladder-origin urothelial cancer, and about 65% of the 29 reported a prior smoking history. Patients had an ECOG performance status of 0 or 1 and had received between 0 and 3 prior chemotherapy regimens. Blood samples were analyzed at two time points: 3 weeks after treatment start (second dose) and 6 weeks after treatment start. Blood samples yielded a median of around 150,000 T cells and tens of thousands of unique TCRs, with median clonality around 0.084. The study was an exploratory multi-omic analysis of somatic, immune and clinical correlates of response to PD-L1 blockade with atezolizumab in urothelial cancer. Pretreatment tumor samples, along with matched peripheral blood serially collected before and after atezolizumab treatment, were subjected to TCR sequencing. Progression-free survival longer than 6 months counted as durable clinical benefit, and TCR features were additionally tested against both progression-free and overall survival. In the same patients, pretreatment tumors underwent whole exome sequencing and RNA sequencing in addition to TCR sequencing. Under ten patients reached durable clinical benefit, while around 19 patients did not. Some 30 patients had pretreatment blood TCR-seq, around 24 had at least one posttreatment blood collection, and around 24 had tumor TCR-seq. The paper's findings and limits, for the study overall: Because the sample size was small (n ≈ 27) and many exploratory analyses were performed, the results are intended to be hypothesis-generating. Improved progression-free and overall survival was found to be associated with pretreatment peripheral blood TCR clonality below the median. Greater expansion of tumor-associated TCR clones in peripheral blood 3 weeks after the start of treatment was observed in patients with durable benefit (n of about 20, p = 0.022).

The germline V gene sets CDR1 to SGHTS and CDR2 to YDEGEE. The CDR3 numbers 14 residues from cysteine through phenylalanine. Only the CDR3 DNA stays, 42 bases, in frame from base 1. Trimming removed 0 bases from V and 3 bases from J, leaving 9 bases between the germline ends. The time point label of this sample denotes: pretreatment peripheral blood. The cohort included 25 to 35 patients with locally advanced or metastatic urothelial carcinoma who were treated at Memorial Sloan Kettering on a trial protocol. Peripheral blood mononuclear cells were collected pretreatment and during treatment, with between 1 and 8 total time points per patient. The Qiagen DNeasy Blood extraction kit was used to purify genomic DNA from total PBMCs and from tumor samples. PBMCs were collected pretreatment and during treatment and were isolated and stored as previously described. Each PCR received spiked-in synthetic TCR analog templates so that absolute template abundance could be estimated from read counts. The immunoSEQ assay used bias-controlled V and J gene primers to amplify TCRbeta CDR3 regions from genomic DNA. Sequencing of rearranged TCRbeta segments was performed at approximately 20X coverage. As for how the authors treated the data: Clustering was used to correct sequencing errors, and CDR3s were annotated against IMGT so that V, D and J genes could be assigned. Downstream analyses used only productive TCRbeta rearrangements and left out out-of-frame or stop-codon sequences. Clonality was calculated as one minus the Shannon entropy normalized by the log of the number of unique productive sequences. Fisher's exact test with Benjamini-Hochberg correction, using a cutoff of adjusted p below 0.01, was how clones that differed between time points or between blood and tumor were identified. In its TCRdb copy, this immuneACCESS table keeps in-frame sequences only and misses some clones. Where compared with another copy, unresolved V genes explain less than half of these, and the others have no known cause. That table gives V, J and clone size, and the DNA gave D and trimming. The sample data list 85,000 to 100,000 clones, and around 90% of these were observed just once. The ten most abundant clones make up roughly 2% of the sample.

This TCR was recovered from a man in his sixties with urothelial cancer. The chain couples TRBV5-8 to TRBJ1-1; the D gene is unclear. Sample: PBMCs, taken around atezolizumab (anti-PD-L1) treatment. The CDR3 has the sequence CASSLGAAYTEAFF. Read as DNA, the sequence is TGTGCCAGCAGCTTGGGGGCAGCTTACACTGAAGCTTTCTTT.